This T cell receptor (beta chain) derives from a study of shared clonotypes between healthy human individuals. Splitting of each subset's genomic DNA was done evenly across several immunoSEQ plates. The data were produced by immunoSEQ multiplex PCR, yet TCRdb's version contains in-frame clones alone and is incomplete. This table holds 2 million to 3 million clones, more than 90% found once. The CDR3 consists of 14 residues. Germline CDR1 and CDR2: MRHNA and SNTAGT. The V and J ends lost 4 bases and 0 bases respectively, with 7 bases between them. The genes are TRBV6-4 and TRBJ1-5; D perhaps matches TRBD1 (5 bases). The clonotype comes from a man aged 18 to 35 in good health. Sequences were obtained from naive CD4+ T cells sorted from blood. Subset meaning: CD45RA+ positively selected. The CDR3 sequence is CASSGGDSNQPQHF. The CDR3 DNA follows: TGTGCCAGCAGTGGAGGGGATAGCAATCAGCCCCAGCATTTT.